The present TCR beta chain was sequenced within a study of T cells in Graves' hyperthyroidism and ophthalmopathy. The TCR beta CDR3 regions underwent amplification using RNA transcripts as the source. A set of HTBI primers served as the primers for a first-round RT-PCR of the TCR CDR3. One entry per CDR3 protein results from TCRdb running MiXCR on the multiplex PCR reads. In the table there are a few hundred thousand distinct CDR3 sequences, approximately 18% of which are singletons. The study excluded patients with uncontrolled infection, other autoimmune disease, pregnancy or lactation. This clonotype has only a few counts. Germline and junction disagree at one end, which may indicate a read error. Germline V gives CDR1 MDHEN, CDR2 SYDVKM. The CDR3 contains 14 residues.

Sequencing input: blood. This clonotype originated in a man aged 18 to 30 with Graves' ophthalmopathy. The chain links TRBV28 to TRBJ2-7; no clear D gene. In nucleotides, the CDR3 is TGTGTCAGCAGTTTCGCCCAGGACCCCTACGAGCAGTACTTC. Translated: CVSSFAQDPYEQYF.